This T cell receptor (beta chain) was captured in a study of T cell responses to AZD1222 COVID-19 vaccine (dated by TCRdb to about 2021). At the level of the whole study: AZD1222 recipients with second doses at about 4 weeks or about 12 weeks were pooled, because spike-specific TCR depth and breadth did not differ between schedules. Enrollment into the trials was organized by age into subgroups of 18-55, 56-69 and 70-plus years, and those subgroups contained approximately 150, 30 and 60 TCR-sequenced participants, respectively. A total of just over 230 trial participants underwent TCR sequencing, of whom nearly 210 had received two doses of AZD1222 and some 25 had received two doses of the MenACWY control vaccine.

The sample's time point, from its label and the paper: baseline before first vaccination. Vaccinee samples were obtained from the UK trials COV001 and COV002, which included a single-blind randomized controlled phase 2/3 trial of AZD1222 (ChAdOx1 nCoV-19) in healthy adults. For TCRbeta chain sequencing, PBMC samples from trial participants were taken at day 0 and at day 28 after the second dose. As concerns this clone: Its target antigen remains unknown. No base qualities exist here, and no much larger clone lies one base off it.

A distance of 16 bases separates the germline ends of V and J, which lose 0 bases and 6 bases respectively. From the cysteine through the phenylalanine, the CDR3 covers 16 amino acids. The only DNA kept is the CDR3, 48 bases in frame from the first base. Overall study outcomes, separate from this receptor: Because no samples from the day 14 peak response were available, repertoires could be characterized only after the peak T cell response. Conclusions about previously exposed vaccinees are limited, since just five to seven AZD1222 recipients were seropositive for SARS-CoV-2 at baseline. The 56-69-year group was small, and its depth increase did not reach significance, likely because of low power. Participants were mostly white British and included more females than males, and it was suggested by the authors that clonal diversity may have been underestimated. Vaccine-associated CD4 TCRs spanned the whole spike protein, with dominant responses in regions 160-218 and 743-854. Reportedly, close to half of the unique spike-specific TCRs recognized epitopes lying outside the regions that are mutated in the B.1.351 and B.1.1.7 variants. After two AZD1222 doses, spike-specific TCR breadth and depth were significantly higher than at day 0 and than in MenACWY recipients.

The CDR3 regions of human TCRbeta chains were analyzed by immunosequencing. Turning to the authors' computational methods: TCRs in the repertoires were compared against a reference library of SARS-CoV-2-specific TCRs that had been generated with the MIRA antigen-specificity platform. Breadth was defined as the fraction of unique TCRs that were SARS-CoV-2-associated, and depth was defined as the fraction of total T cells that were SARS-CoV-2-associated. Using the MIRA data, every spike-specific TCR was mapped to the spike region that the TCR reacted to and assigned to either a CD4 or a CD8 class. Log10-transformed breadth and depth values were compared by one-way ANOVA with Sidak's multiple comparisons tests. What TCRdb holds here is the immuneACCESS table cut down to in-frame rearrangements. Part of the clones is not present; checked against another copy, under half of the missing clones reflect an unresolved V gene, and the others are unexplained. V and J calls and clone size follow that table, whereas D and trimming were derived from the DNA. The sample table records roughly 100,000 clones; 80% to 95% of these occur just once. Jointly, the top ten make up under 5.5% of the sample.

The clonotype originates from an adult in good health. The source was peripheral blood, collected on day 0 of AZD1222 vaccination. The rearrangement combines TRBV23-1 with TRBJ2-3; TRBD2 is perhaps the D gene, given 6 matching bases. TRBV23-1 is classed as an ORF, of uncertain function. The nucleotides read TGCGCCAGCAGTCAATCCGCGGGACGGACTGCCGATACGCAGTATTTT. Its protein is CASSQSAGRTADTQYF.